The next 6 T cell receptor beta chains were all read from a single sample in a study of T-cell memory formation after mild COVID-19. TCRdb re-analysed the 5' RACE reads in MiXCR, keeping a single row per CDR3 protein. This table has about 240,000 distinct CDR3 sequences, 9.4% appearing once. Sequencing used PBMCs or a T cell subset sorted from them (not recorded which). Receptor source: a man aged 18 to 29 who had mild COVID-19 (a few samples of this study predate the infection). Cell type and time point are not known.

This clonotype showed up just a few times. The chain uses TRBV4-3 and TRBJ2-1; 8 bases match TRBD2. Germline CDR1 and CDR2: LGHNA and YSLEER. Trimming took 1 base from V and 8 from J; bases not matched to a gene: 13. The length of the CDR3 is 17 residues. The CDR3 is CASSQAISSGGSHEQFF. For the CDR3, the DNA is TGCGCCAGCAGCCAAGCAATCTCCAGCGGGGGTTCCCATGAGCAGTTCTTC.

At least ten counts were recorded for this clonotype. This sequence joins TRBV5-1 and TRBJ1-4; D gene ambiguous. Germline CDR1 SGHRS, CDR2 YFSETQ. CDR3 size: 14 residues. Trimming removed 7 bases at V and 4 bases at J, with 14 bases between. CDR3 loop: CASGEGLGNEKLFF. The DNA for the CDR3 is TGCGCCAGCGGTGAGGGCCTCGGTAATGAAAAACTGTTTTTT.

This clonotype occurred a few times. This rearrangement joins TRBV7-2 to TRBJ1-1; 8 bases match TRBD1. The germline CDR1 and CDR2 sequences are SGHTA and FQGNSA. The CDR3 consists of 15 residues. Germline trimming cut 5 bases from V and 4 bases from J; bases unmatched to any gene: 9. CDR3 DNA: TGTGCCAGCAGCCCGACTCAGGGGGCGCGCACTGAAGCTTTCTTT. It is translated as CASSPTQGARTEAFF.

This clonotype was counted ten times or more. The chain recombines TRBV7-2 with TRBJ2-3, with D tentatively TRBD1 or TRBD2 (6 bases each). The germline V and J ends were trimmed by 1 base and 2 bases, with 19 bases remaining between them. Germline V lookup: CDR1 SGHTA, CDR2 FQGNSA. The CDR3 totals 18 residues. This CDR3 is CASSLEEGVAEPTDTQYF. The CDR3 bases are TGTGCCAGCAGCTTAGAGGAGGGGGTAGCGGAGCCCACAGATACGCAGTATTTT. Supplemented by reference TRBV7-2 and TRBJ2-3, the full variable domain reads GAGVSQSPSNKVTEKGKDVELRCDPISGHTALYWYRQSLGQGLEFLIYFQGNSAPDKSGLPSDRFSAERTGGSVSTLTIQRTQQEDSAVYLCASSLEEGVAEPTDTQYFGPGTRLTVL.

This clonotype has just a few counts. The chain combines TRBV19 with TRBJ1-6; D gene uncertain. Trimming shortened V by 6 bases and J by 7 bases, and 13 bases separated the two germline ends. Germline V lookup: CDR1 LNHDA, CDR2 SQIVND (reference sequence). The CDR3 extends over 14 amino acids. This CDR3 is CASRRAGDNSPLHF. The CDR3, as DNA: TGTGCCAGTAGGCGGGCTGGCGACAATTCACCCCTCCACTTT.

The gene calls are TRBV7-2 and TRBJ2-4, with D perhaps matching TRBD1 (6 bases). Germline CDR1 is SGHTA and CDR2 is FQGNSA. V lost 5 bases, J lost 2 bases, and 13 bases lay in between. The CDR3 consists of 15 residues. The CDR3 DNA sequence: TGTGCCAGCAGCCATCCGACAGGACCCAAAAACATTCAGTACTTC. Protein sequence: CASSHPTGPKNIQYF.